The next 26 T cell receptor beta chains were all read from a single sample in a study of T cells in Graves' hyperthyroidism and ophthalmopathy. TCR beta CDR3 regions were amplified from RNA. The TCR CDR3 was amplified in a first-round RT-PCR using the HTBI primer set. In TCRdb, the multiplex PCR reads were re-called with MiXCR into one record per CDR3 protein. The table records 750,000 to 900,000 distinct CDR3 sequences, about 38% of them present only once. The sequenced sample was blood. These receptors came from a man aged 18 to 35 with Graves' hyperthyroidism.

The V gene is TRBV7-9, the J gene TRBJ1-3; a weak D match, TRBD1 (5 bases). V lost 1 base and J lost 2, with 12 bases in between. Looked up from germline, CDR1 is SEHNR and CDR2 is FQNEAQ (reference sequence). The CDR3 covers 16 residues. DNA of the CDR3: TGTGCCAGCAGCTTAGTCTCCGGGGACCCTGGAAACACCATATATTTT. Amino acids: CASSLVSGDPGNTIYF.

This clonotype was recorded once. The rearrangement links TRBV10-3 to TRBJ2-5, with 10 bases identical to TRBD2. The J segment lost 4 bases and the V segment lost 10 bases, leaving 6 bases of the junction unmatched. The CDR3 loop spans 13 amino acids. Germline V gene lookup returns CDR1 ENHRY and CDR2 SYGVKD. CDR3 nucleotide sequence: TGTGCCACTAGCGGGAGATGGGGAGAGACCCAGTACTTC. Protein product: CATSGRWGETQYF.

The chain combines TRBV7-2 with TRBJ1-6; 11 nucleotides match TRBD1. The CDR3 loop spans 17 amino acids. Germline CDR1 SGHTA, CDR2 FQGNSA. The J segment lost 3 bases and the V segment lost 5 bases, leaving 6 bases of the junction unmatched. CDR3 in DNA: TGTGCCAGCAGCCTCCGGACAGGGGGCTTCTATAATTCACCCCTCCACTTT. This translates into CASSLRTGGFYNSPLHF.

V usage is TRBV9 and J usage is TRBJ1-3, with TRBD1 as a possible D gene (5 bases). Germline-derived CDR1 and CDR2 are SGDLS and YYNGEE. This CDR3 region has 17 residues. With 0 bases removed from V and 0 bases from J, the gap between germline ends came to 13 bases. CDR3 DNA: TGTGCCAGCAGCGTAGACGGGGACGGGAGCTCTGGAAACACCATATATTTT. Its translation: CASSVDGDGSSGNTIYF.

The chain combines TRBV7-8 with TRBJ1-1, with TRBD1 identical over 7 bases. The V gene's germline CDR1 is SGHVS and CDR2 FQNEAQ. J gave up 7 bases and V 2 bases, and 4 bases lay outside the gene matches. CDR3 size: 13 residues. CDR3 residues: CASSLPGTDEAFF. The CDR3 nucleotides read TGTGCCAGCAGCTTACCCGGGACAGATGAAGCTTTCTTT.

The chain recombines TRBV9 with TRBJ1-5; maybe TRBD1 (5 bases). Germline CDR1 SGDLS, CDR2 YYNGEE. This CDR3 comprises 15 residues. Deletions cut 2 bases from V and 5 bases from J, with 14 bases between. The CDR3 here is CASSVGGDGYQPQHF. CDR3 in DNA: TGTGCCAGCAGCGTGGGAGGGGATGGGTATCAGCCCCAGCATTTT.

This clonotype was seen at least ten times. This sequence joins TRBV9 and TRBJ1-2; D call uncertain. Germline loops: CDR1 SGDLS, CDR2 YYNGEE. Trimming removed 2 bases at V and 7 bases at J, with 12 bases between. The CDR3 extends over 13 amino acids. The CDR3 coding sequence is TGTGCCAGCAGCGTTACGGAGACGGGTGGCTACACCTTC. It is translated as CASSVTETGGYTF.

This clonotype was counted at least ten times. The V gene is TRBV10-2, the J gene TRBJ2-7; unclear D gene. The CDR3 is 13 residues long. The V and J ends lost 8 bases and 0 bases respectively, with 11 bases between them. Germline CDR1 and CDR2: WSHSY and SAAADI. The CDR3 is CASGLGSSYEQYF. CDR3 DNA sequence: TGCGCCAGCGGCCTGGGCAGCTCCTACGAGCAGTACTTC.

This clonotype was counted between two and nine times. The chain recombines TRBV7-6 with TRBJ2-7, with D possibly matching TRBD1 (6 bases). Looked up from germline, CDR1 is SGHVS and CDR2 is FNYEAQ. Trimming cost V 5 bases and J 3 bases, with 17 bases left between them. This CDR3 is 15 amino acids long. CDR3 in DNA: TGTGCCAGCAGCGTAAAACAGGGAGTAGTCTACGAGCAGTACTTC. It encodes CASSVKQGVVYEQYF.

The chain uses TRBV6-5 and TRBJ1-2; 9 bases agree with TRBD1. The CDR3 covers 15 residues. V gave up 5 bases and J gave up 6 bases; unmatched junction bases: 10. From germline, CDR1 is MNHEY and CDR2 SVGAGI. CDR3 DNA sequence: TGTGCCAGCAGTGAAACCGGGGACAGGGCCCATGGCTACACCTTC. Amino acid sequence: CASSETGDRAHGYTF.

Worth noting for this clonotype: Mismatch with germline at one junction end may stem from a read error. This rearrangement joins TRBV7-2 to TRBJ2-2, with D possibly matching TRBD2 (5 bases). The length of the CDR3 is 14 residues. Germline assignment: CDR1 SGHTA and CDR2 FQGNSA. The CDR3 sequence: CASSLLVNTGELLF. For the CDR3, the DNA is TGTGCCAGCAGCTTACTAGTGAACACCGGGGAGCTGCTTTTT.

This clonotype was recorded a few times. The chain's CDR3 is CASSQGGLAGEPFYEQYF. In DNA, the CDR3 is TGTGCCAGCAGCCAAGGAGGGCTAGCGGGGGAGCCCTTCTACGAGCAGTACTTC. The gene calls are TRBV7-6 and TRBJ2-7, with TRBD2 identical over 10 bases. Germline V gene sequence: CDR1 SGHVS, CDR2 FNYEAQ. Trimming cost V 5 bases and J 3 bases; bases outside gene matches: 16. This CDR3 contains 18 residues. The full variable domain, with the rest looked up from reference TRBV7-6 and TRBJ2-7, is GAGVSQSPRYKVTKRGQDVALRCDPISGHVSLYWYRQALGQGPEFLTYFNYEAQQDKSGLPNDRFSAERPEGSISTLTIQRTEQRDSAMYRCASSQGGLAGEPFYEQYFGPGTRLTVT.

The V and J genes are TRBV2 and TRBJ2-5; weak D call: TRBD2 (6 bases). Per germline, CDR1 SNHLY and CDR2 FYNNEI. CDR3 length: 13 amino acids. V gave up 8 bases and J gave up 3 bases, with 13 bases separating them. CDR3 loop: CASLASGEETQYF. CDR3 in DNA: TGTGCCAGCTTGGCCTCGGGAGAAGAGACCCAGTACTTC. Full variable domain (rest looked up from reference TRBV2 and TRBJ2-5): EPEVTQTPSHQVTQMGQEVILRCVPISNHLYFYWYRQILGQKVEFLVSFYNNEISEKSEIFDDQFSVERPDGSNFTLKIRSTKLEDSAMYFCASLASGEETQYFGPGTRLLVL.

This clonotype has just a few counts. The chain recombines TRBV7-8 with TRBJ2-7; perhaps TRBD1 as D (6 bases). Deletions cut 4 bases from V and 3 bases from J, with 13 bases between. The CDR3 runs 14 residues. Germline V CDR1 and CDR2: SGHVS, FQNEAQ. The CDR3 nucleotides are TGTGCCAGCAGCTATACCAGGGGAAGCTACGAGCAGTACTTC. Translation: CASSYTRGSYEQYF.

Regarding this clonotype: A read error may be the cause here, since a much bigger clone is one base away. The chain couples TRBV24-1 to TRBJ1-1; a weak D match, TRBD1 (6 bases). The germline V gene encodes CDR1 KGHDR and CDR2 SFDVKD. The CDR3 covers 17 residues. CDR3 nucleotides: TGTGCCGCCAGTGATAACAGGGAGACCCTTCTGGGCACTGAAGCTTTCTTT. Translated: CAASDNRETLLGTEAFF.

There are a few counts of this clonotype. The J gene is TRBJ2-2, the V gene TRBV7-8, with 9 bases fitting TRBD2. The J segment lost 7 bases and the V segment lost 5 bases, leaving 11 bases of the junction unmatched. CDR3 size: 16 residues. Germline V CDR1 and CDR2: SGHVS, FQNEAQ. CDR3: CASSPRGGAAGGELFF. In DNA form, the CDR3 reads TGTGCCAGCAGCCCACGCGGGGGGGCCGCCGGCGGGGAGCTGTTTTTT.

The rearrangement joins TRBV7-9 to TRBJ2-7; 8 positions match TRBD1. Trimming cost V 7 bases and J 3 bases; bases outside gene matches: 5. There are 13 residues in the CDR3. From germline, CDR1 is SEHNR and CDR2 FQNEAQ (reference sequence). CDR3 DNA: TGTGCCAGCACCCAACAGGGGGGCTACGAGCAGTACTTC. It yields the protein CASTQQGGYEQYF.

On this clonotype itself: The junction departs from germline at one end; a sequencing error may be responsible. For the CDR3, the DNA is TGTGCCAGCAGCCCGGGGGAAAAACTGCTTTTT. It encodes CASSPGEKLLF. The rearrangement links TRBV7-9 to TRBJ1-4; a possible D gene is TRBD1 (5 bases). The germline gives CDR1 SEHNR, CDR2 FQNEAQ (reference sequence). This CDR3 has 11 amino acids.

The CDR3 loop is CASRPTATNSPLHF. The CDR3 nucleotides read TGTGCCAGCCGCCCCACAGCGACTAATTCACCCCTCCACTTT. V gene TRBV19 combines with J gene TRBJ1-6; unclear D gene. This CDR3 comprises 14 residues. Germline V gene sequence: CDR1 LNHDA, CDR2 SQIVND (reference sequence). Trimming cost V 9 bases and J 6 bases, with 15 bases left between them.

V gene TRBV4-1 combines with J gene TRBJ1-1, with 7 bases fitting TRBD1. The germline gives CDR1 MGHRA, CDR2 YSYEKL. CDR3 length: 14 amino acids. V gave up 6 bases and J gave up 6 bases; unmatched junction bases: 10. The CDR3 loop is CASSSLRQGPEAFF. Here the CDR3 DNA reads TGCGCCAGCAGTTCCCTCCGACAGGGCCCTGAAGCTTTCTTT.

This chain links TRBV7-2 with TRBJ2-7; D might be TRBD2 (6 bases). Germline loops: CDR1 SGHTA, CDR2 FQGNSA. Trimming took 5 bases from V and 7 from J, leaving 15 bases between them. This CDR3 region has 13 residues. The CDR3, as DNA: TGTGCCAGCAGCGGGGAGGCTTTGGGGGAGCAGTACTTC. Translating it yields CASSGEALGEQYF. Drawing the rest from reference TRBV7-2 and TRBJ2-7, the complete variable domain is GAGVSQSPSNKVTEKGKDVELRCDPISGHTALYWYRQSLGQGLEFLIYFQGNSAPDKSGLPSDRFSAERTGGSVSTLTIQRTQQEDSAVYLCASSGEALGEQYFGPGTRLTVT.

As to this clonotype: Mismatch with germline at one junction end may stem from a read error. The gene calls are TRBV7-2 and TRBJ2-1; D is undetermined. The CDR3 covers 13 residues. CDR1 and CDR2 from the germline V gene are SGHTA and FQGNSA. The DNA of the CDR3 is TGCGCCAGCAGCCTCGTGAATCACGGTGAGCAGTTCTTC. This encodes CASSLVNHGEQFF. The full variable domain, in which reference TRBV7-2 and TRBJ2-1 provide the parts outside the CDR3, is GAGVSQSPSNKVTEKGKDVELRCDPISGHTALYWYRQSLGQGLEFLIYFQGNSAPDKSGLPSDRFSAERTGGSVSTLTIQRTQQEDSAVYLCASSLVNHGEQFFGPGTRLTVL.

Of note for this clonotype: This may arise from a read error, as a much more abundant clone is one base away. This chain connects TRBV19 to TRBJ1-2; 7 nucleotides align to TRBD1. Germline V gene data show CDR1 as LNHDA and CDR2 as SQIVND (reference sequence). This CDR3 is built from 14 residues. The CDR3 sequence: CAGRIKGAEYGYTF. The CDR3 coding sequence is TGTGCCGGTAGAATAAAGGGGGCAGAGTATGGCTACACCTTC.

The chain uses TRBV6-5 and TRBJ1-6; no reliable D call. V was pared by 5 bases and J by 5 bases, with 10 bases between. The CDR3 length is 14 residues. Germline V gene data show CDR1 as MNHEY and CDR2 as SVGAGI. This chain's CDR3 is CASSVVGDNSPLHF. Here the CDR3 DNA reads TGTGCCAGCAGTGTCGTGGGAGATAATTCACCCCTCCACTTT.

V is TRBV12-3 or TRBV12-4 and J is TRBJ2-5, with D perhaps matching TRBD1 (6 bases). The CDR3 covers 14 residues. V lost 6 bases and J lost 5, with 16 bases in between. CDR3 nucleotide sequence: TGTGCCAGCAGCCCTACAGGGCGGCGGGAGACCCAGTACTTC. Protein product: CASSPTGRRETQYF.

A word on this clonotype: A much bigger clone sits one base away, suggesting this may be a read error. This rearrangement joins TRBV2 to TRBJ2-5; 7 bases match TRBD2. This CDR3 spans 14 amino acids. From germline, CDR1 is SNHLY and CDR2 FYNNEI. J was trimmed by 3 bases and V by 6 bases; bases with no gene match: 7. As DNA, the CDR3 is TGTGCCAGCAGGGAAAGCGGGGTCAAAGAGACCCAGTACTTC. This gives the protein CASRESGVKETQYF. The whole variable domain, filled in from reference TRBV2 and TRBJ2-5, reads EPEVTQTPSHQVTQMGQEVILRCVPISNHLYFYWYRQILGQKVEFLVSFYNNEISEKSEIFDDQFSVERPDGSNFTLKIRSTKLEDSAMYFCASRESGVKETQYFGPGTRLLVL.